This T cell receptor beta chain stems from a study of human T cells and chemical hapten exposure. At the level of the study: Small discrepancies in pooled library volume mainly accounted for the varying TCR yields per sample. Whole-study results and caveats: Sensitizing to DPC left TCRs with a frequency above 1 in 1000 unaltered.

The table lists this clonotype with a few counts. The antigen is undetermined. Within the library, unique molecular identifiers were attached to each individual cDNA molecule. Source study methods: A per-sample median of around 100,000 TCRs was observed, with counts ranging from roughly 20,000 to 690,600. Each CDR3 protein is one row after TCRdb ran MiXCR on the reads. The V and J calls follow TCRdb's processing rather than the paper's. The data hold about 120,000 distinct CDR3 sequences, with more than 8.5% observed a single time. Deletions cut 0 bases from V and 3 bases from J, with 11 bases between. The CDR3 is 14 amino acids. Per germline, CDR1 DFQATT and CDR2 SNEGSKA (reference sequence). Whole blood, unfractionated, served as the material for total RNA extraction.

This TCR was recovered from a human donor in good health. Some clones in this sample may be carry-over from other donors' samples. This chain joins TRBV20-1 and TRBJ2-5, with a possible D match to TRBD1 (6 bases). Sequences were obtained from whole blood. The CDR3 region has the DNA TGCAGTGCTAGAGATTACCGGACAGAAGAGACCCAGTACTTC. Its translation: CSARDYRTEETQYF.